A selection of T cell receptor beta chains follows, all from one sample in a study of shared clonotypes between healthy human individuals. The repertoire was sequenced with immunoSEQ multiplex PCR; TCRdb's copy has only in-frame clones and lacks some. There are some 500,000 clones in the sample; roughly 78% occur only once, and about an eighth lies in the top ten. The specimen sequenced was PBMCs. The receptors shown here come from a woman between 35 and 50 years old in good health. Some clones in this sample may be carry-over from other donors' samples. The CDR3 runs from the conserved cysteine through the conserved F or W. D genes are given only for firm matches. Size is stated for part of the rows, as once, few or many counts, or as a class when the clone is expanded.

d_call	clone_size	v_call	j_call	cdr3_aa	cdr3_nt
TRBD2	.	TRBV29-1	TRBJ2-5	CSVEGFSGRDQETQYF	TGCAGCGTTGAAGGTTTTAGCGGGAGGGATCAAGAGACCCAGTACTTC
.	once	TRBV7-8	TRBJ2-5	CASSLAGSSETQYF	TGTGCCAGCAGCTTAGCAGGGAGCAGCGAGACCCAGTACTTC
.	.	TRBV27	TRBJ1-4	CASSLVGGSEKLFF	TGTGCCAGCAGTTTAGTGGGAGGGAGTGAAAAACTGTTTTTT
.	.	TRBV7-3	TRBJ2-2	CASSLARVRFGELFF	TGTGCCAGCAGCTTAGCCAGGGTCAGGTTCGGGGAGCTGTTTTTT
.	.	TRBV18	TRBJ2-2	CASSPRTDYTGELFF	TGTGCCAGCTCACCACGGACAGACTACACCGGGGAGCTGTTTTTT
TRBD1	.	TRBV7-7	TRBJ1-2	CASSPLLGTVGFGYTF	TGTGCCAGCAGTCCTCTACTCGGGACAGTGGGATTCGGCTACACCTTC
TRBD1	.	TRBV18	TRBJ1-2	CASSPIDRGYGYTF	TGTGCCAGCTCACCAATAGACAGGGGCTATGGCTACACCTTC
.	.	TRBV5-8	TRBJ2-3	CASSFPLAPSRDTQYF	TGTGCCAGCAGCTTTCCCCTAGCACCGTCCCGAGATACGCAGTATTTT
.	.	TRBV29-1	TRBJ1-1	CSVAQSLNTEAFF	TGCAGCGTTGCCCAGAGCCTGAACACTGAAGCTTTCTTT
.	.	TRBV20-1	TRBJ2-1	CSPTKGNEQFF	TGCAGCCCAACGAAGGGAAATGAGCAGTTCTTC
.	.	TRBV7-8	TRBJ2-3	CASTLTSVQRTDTQYF	TGTGCCAGCACCCTTACCTCGGTACAACGCACAGATACGCAGTATTTT
.	few	TRBV29-1	TRBJ2-1	CSVDHEQFF	TGCAGCGTTGACCATGAGCAGTTCTTC
.	.	TRBV11-2	TRBJ2-7	CASSFGVQSYEQYF	TGCGCCAGCAGCTTCGGGGTACAGTCCTACGAGCAGTACTTC
.	.	TRBV7-9	TRBJ2-7	CASSLALAGSSYEQYF	TGTGCCAGCAGCTTAGCGCTTGCGGGAAGCTCCTACGAGCAGTACTTC
.	few	TRBV30	TRBJ1-1	CAWTGNRYTEAFF	TGTGCCTGGACAGGGAATCGGTACACTGAAGCTTTCTTT
.	.	TRBV19	TRBJ2-7	CASSIAKTYEQYF	TGTGCCAGTAGTATCGCCAAAACCTACGAGCAGTACTTC
TRBD1	once	TRBV9	TRBJ2-7	CASSPRQGPYEQYF	TGTGCCAGCAGCCCCAGACAGGGGCCCTACGAGCAGTACTTC
.	.	TRBV7-9	TRBJ2-1	CASSLVSAGEEQFF	TGTGCCAGCAGCTTAGTGTCGGCGGGTGAGGAGCAGTTCTTC
.	.	TRBV28	TRBJ2-2	CASSLLGCKSRSKYPGELFF	TGTGCCAGCAGTTTATTAGGGTGTAAGAGTCGAAGCAAGTACCCCGGGGAGCTGTTTTTT
.	once	TRBV7-3	TRBJ1-1	CASSTTDNTEAFF	TGTGCCAGCAGCACCACGGATAACACTGAAGCTTTCTTT
.	.	TRBV5-1	TRBJ1-1	CASASSGAEAFF	TGCGCCAGCGCCTCAAGTGGGGCTGAAGCTTTCTTT
TRBD1	once	TRBV5-6	TRBJ1-5	CASSFWDSYQPQHF	TGTGCCAGCAGCTTTTGGGACAGTTATCAGCCCCAGCATTTT
TRBD1	.	TRBV5-1	TRBJ1-2	CASSPRQGVRRGYTF	TGCGCCAGCAGCCCGAGACAGGGGGTTAGACGTGGCTACACCTTC
TRBD1	.	TRBV4-1	TRBJ1-3	CASSQVVQAGQGARNTIYF	TGCGCCAGCAGCCAAGTGGTTCAGGCGGGACAGGGGGCGAGAAACACCATATATTTT
.	many	TRBV29-1	TRBJ2-5	CSAGVGQETQYF	TGCAGCGCCGGGGTAGGGCAAGAGACCCAGTACTTC
.	.	TRBV7-9	TRBJ2-1	CASSLTYNEQFF	TGTGCCAGCAGCTTGACCTACAATGAGCAGTTCTTC
.	.	TRBV27	TRBJ1-5	CASSSSGTRGQPQHF	TGTGCCAGCAGTTCGTCCGGGACCCGTGGTCAGCCCCAGCATTTT
.	.	TRBV30	TRBJ1-5	CAWSSGNNQPQHF	TGTGCCTGGAGTTCAGGAAACAATCAGCCCCAGCATTTT
.	once	TRBV4-1	TRBJ2-7	CASSQGPAQGSEQYF	TGCGCCAGCAGCCAAGGCCCTGCTCAGGGTAGCGAGCAGTACTTC
TRBD2	.	TRBV19	TRBJ2-7	CASSMGTSGYEQYF	TGTGCCAGTAGTATGGGGACTAGCGGGTACGAGCAGTACTTC
.	few	TRBV30	TRBJ1-5	CAWSVRVNQPQHF	TGTGCCTGGAGTGTACGGGTCAATCAGCCCCAGCATTTT